The 27 T cell receptor beta chains given below trace back to one sample, sequenced in a study of cytomegalovirus exposure and HLA in healthy donors. Both 60 Vbeta primers and 13 Jbeta primers went into the PCR. Assay: immunoSEQ multiplex PCR; the TCRdb copy retains only in-frame clones and omits some. The sample consists of 90,000 or so clones, around four fifths of them appearing once. The sample consisted of PBMCs. These receptors all come from a boy younger than 18 in good health and CMV-seronegative.

The V gene is TRBV14, the J gene TRBJ1-5; 8 nucleotides agree with TRBD1. This CDR3 has 17 amino acids. After removal of 3 bases from V and 3 bases from J, the junction contained 10 bases not matched to a gene. Germline values: CDR1 SGHDN, CDR2 FVKESK. The CDR3 loop is CASSQTTGGGFNQPQHF. CDR3 DNA: TGTGCCAGCAGCCAGACCACAGGGGGGGGGTTCAATCAGCCCCAGCATTTT.

The chain combines TRBV27 with TRBJ1-1; weak D call: TRBD1 (6 bases). CDR1 and CDR2 (germline): MNHEY, SMNVEV (reference sequence). The germline V and J ends were trimmed by 8 bases and 11 bases, with 15 bases remaining between them. This CDR3 spans 11 amino acids. The CDR3, as DNA: TGTGCCAGCGTTTGGGGGGGCGATGCTTTCTTT. It encodes CASVWGGDAFF.

The chain links TRBV30 to TRBJ1-1; D is perhaps TRBD1 (6 bases). The CDR3 consists of 13 residues. Germline CDR1 reads GTSNPN; CDR2 reads SVGIG (reference sequence). Trimming took 3 bases from V and 5 from J, leaving 13 bases between them. Here the CDR3 DNA reads TGTGCCTGGAGGCCACATGGGACAACTGAAGCTTTCTTT. Translated, it gives CAWRPHGTTEAFF.

This sequence joins TRBV4-3 and TRBJ1-1; 7 bases are shared with TRBD1. This CDR3 spans 15 amino acids. The germline V gene has CDR1 LGHNA and CDR2 YSLEER. J gave up 1 base and V 0 bases, and 2 bases lay outside the gene matches. For the CDR3, the DNA is TGCGCCAGCAGCCAAGACGGACAGGCGAACACTGAAGCTTTCTTT. Amino acids: CASSQDGQANTEAFF.

The chain is built from TRBV4-1 and TRBJ2-6, with TRBD1 matching 11 bases. The CDR3 spans 18 residues. V lost 3 bases and J lost 2; bases outside the gene matches: 6. Germline V CDR1 and CDR2: MGHRA, YSYEKL. CDR3 nucleotides: TGCGCCAGCAGCCACGGGACAGGGGGGGTAACTGGGGCCAACGTCCTGACTTTC. Its protein product is CASSHGTGGVTGANVLTF.

The rearrangement links TRBV7-9 to TRBJ1-1, with 7 bases lining up with TRBD1. This CDR3 comprises 15 residues. V lost 5 bases to trimming and J lost 0 bases; unmatched junction nucleotides: 6. From germline, CDR1 is SEHNR and CDR2 FQNEAQ (reference sequence). This CDR3 is CASSVDREMNTEAFF. Here the CDR3 DNA reads TGTGCCAGCAGCGTAGACAGGGAAATGAACACTGAAGCTTTCTTT.

The rearrangement joins TRBV15 to TRBJ2-5; 7 bases are shared with TRBD2. From germline, CDR1 is LNHNV and CDR2 YYDKDF (reference sequence). This CDR3 is built from 14 residues. V shed 2 bases and J 9 bases; nucleotides not matched to a gene: 9. The CDR3 region is CATSRLAEGWAQYF. DNA for the CDR3: TGTGCCACCAGCAGACTAGCGGAGGGGTGGGCCCAGTACTTC. Complete variable domain (other parts from reference TRBV15 and TRBJ2-5): DAMVIQNPRYQVTQFGKPVTLSCSQTLNHNVMYWYQQKSSQAPKLLFHYYDKDFNNEADTPDNFQSRRPNTSFCFLDIRSPGLGDTAMYLCATSRLAEGWAQYFGPGTRLLVL.

This clone was found a few times. This chain links TRBV30 with TRBJ2-7; D possibly corresponds to TRBD1 (5 bases). Trimming left V 5 bases short and J 1 base short, with 9 bases between. Germline V gene sequence: CDR1 GTSNPN, CDR2 SVGIG (reference sequence). The CDR3 is 12 amino acids. The CDR3 DNA follows: TGTGCCTGGGGTGACAGATCCTACGAGCAGTACTTC. It translates to CAWGDRSYEQYF.

This clone was seen more than once but under ten times. The chain joins TRBV7-9 to TRBJ1-2; possibly TRBD1 for D (6 bases). CDR3 length equals 15 residues. Per the germline V gene, CDR1 is SEHNR and CDR2 is FQNEAQ (reference sequence). V was clipped by 4 bases and J by 3 bases, with 15 bases between them. CDR3 coding DNA: TGTGCCAGCAGCTCAGGGGTGGGGGCGTACTATGGCTACACCTTC. Translation: CASSSGVGAYYGYTF.

V is TRBV29-1 and J is TRBJ2-5; D might be TRBD1 (5 bases). CDR3 length: 14 amino acids. The V end lost 1 base, the J end lost 3 bases, and 12 bases lay between the germline ends. Germline V gene sequence: CDR1 SQVTM, CDR2 ANQGSEA. CDR3 sequence: CSVEGAGAEETQYF. The CDR3 bases are TGCAGCGTTGAAGGGGCTGGGGCCGAAGAGACCCAGTACTTC. The full variable domain, completed using reference TRBV29-1 and TRBJ2-5, is SAVISQKPSRDICQRGTSLTIQCQVDSQVTMMFWYRQQPGQSLTLIATANQGSEATYESGFVIDKFPISRPNLTFSTLTVSNMSPEDSSIYLCSVEGAGAEETQYFGPGTRLLVL.

The V gene is TRBV9, the J gene TRBJ2-7; 7 nucleotides agree with TRBD1. Germline assignment: CDR1 SGDLS and CDR2 YYNGEE. CDR3 length: 15 residues. The junction had 7 bases not matched to a gene; V was cut back by 4 bases and J by 0 bases. This CDR3 is CASSRTGDPSYEQYF. In nucleotides, the CDR3 is TGTGCCAGCAGCAGAACAGGGGATCCCTCCTACGAGCAGTACTTC.

This clone was detected only once. The chain carries TRBV2 and TRBJ2-7; D may be TRBD2 (5 bases). V lost 7 bases and J 2 bases, leaving 12 bases between the germline ends. The CDR3 sequence is 13 residues long. Germline V gene lookup returns CDR1 SNHLY and CDR2 FYNNEI. CDR3 protein: CASIGRRTYEQYF. The CDR3, as DNA: TGTGCCAGCATAGGGCGGAGGACCTACGAGCAGTACTTC.

The rearrangement joins TRBV29-1 to TRBJ2-7; TRBD2 might be the D (6 bases). Trimming took off 5 bases at V and 1 base at J, with 12 bases between the two ends. Per the germline V gene, CDR1 is SQVTM and CDR2 is ANQGSEA. The CDR3 extends over 13 amino acids. The CDR3 sequence: CSVITGDSYEQYF. DNA for the CDR3: TGCAGCGTTATCACGGGGGATTCCTACGAGCAGTACTTC.

The V gene is TRBV30, the J gene TRBJ2-3, with TRBD2 as a possible D gene (6 bases). This CDR3 spans 16 amino acids. Between the trimmed V and J ends, which lost 3 bases and 6 bases, there was a span of 22 bases. The V gene's germline CDR1 is GTSNPN and CDR2 SVGIG (reference sequence). The chain's CDR3 is CAWSDLRGTLPDTQYF. In nucleotides, the CDR3 is TGTGCCTGGAGCGATCTCCGGGGGACCCTCCCGGATACGCAGTATTTT.

This clone turned up a few times. This chain connects TRBV5-1 to TRBJ2-1; perhaps TRBD2 as D (6 bases). CDR3 length equals 12 residues. V lost 6 bases and J 9 bases, leaving 13 bases between the germline ends. Germline V gene sequence: CDR1 SGHRS, CDR2 YFSETQ. CDR3 loop: CASNREPGEQFF. CDR3 sequence (DNA): TGCGCCAGCAACCGGGAGCCCGGTGAGCAGTTCTTC.

J is TRBJ2-3 and V is TRBV6-5; maybe TRBD1 (6 bases). Germline assignment: CDR1 MNHEY and CDR2 SVGAGI. V was cut by 0 bases and J by 3 bases, with 10 bases left in between. CDR3 length: 15 residues. The CDR3 sequence is CASSYSQGRTDTQYF. In nucleotides, the CDR3 is TGTGCCAGCAGTTACTCGCAGGGGCGGACAGATACGCAGTATTTT.

This chain uses TRBV11-2 with TRBJ1-2; weak D call: TRBD1 (6 bases). Germline-derived CDR1 and CDR2 are SGHAT and FQNNGV. V was trimmed by 6 bases and J by 2 bases, leaving 25 bases between them. This CDR3 has 18 residues. CDR3 amino acids: CASSRTLPGQSTNYGYTF. The CDR3 DNA is TGTGCCAGCAGTCGAACTTTACCGGGACAATCTACCAACTATGGCTACACCTTC. Full variable domain (outside the CDR3, taken from reference TRBV11-2 and TRBJ1-2): EAGVAQSPRYKIIEKRQSVAFWCNPISGHATLYWYQQILGQGPKLLIQFQNNGVVDDSQLPKDRFSAERLKGVDSTLKIQPAKLEDSAVYLCASSRTLPGQSTNYGYTFGSGTRLTVV.

The chain recombines TRBV30 with TRBJ2-4; the match to TRBD2 covers 16 bases. Losses at the gene ends were 4 bases for V and 2 bases for J; bases not matched to a gene: 11. CDR1 and CDR2 from the germline V gene are GTSNPN and SVGIG (reference sequence). This CDR3 region has 19 residues. The CDR3 loop is CAWTLPGLAGGRTKNIQYF. The CDR3, as DNA: TGTGCCTGGACCCTTCCGGGACTAGCGGGGGGGCGGACCAAAAACATTCAGTACTTC.

The rearrangement links TRBV7-9 to TRBJ2-7; 8 bases match TRBD1. The CDR3 sequence is 15 residues long. Losses at the gene ends were 0 bases for V and 5 bases for J; bases not matched to a gene: 6. From germline, CDR1 is SEHNR and CDR2 FQNEAQ (reference sequence). CDR3 sequence (DNA): TGTGCCAGCAGCTTAGCTGGTGACAGGGGCCACGAGCAGTACTTC. This translates into CASSLAGDRGHEQYF.

The chain combines TRBV6-6 with TRBJ1-2, with TRBD1 matching over 8 bases. Unmatched junction bases numbered 10, after V lost 6 bases and J lost 4 bases. The CDR3 length is 15 residues. The V gene's germline CDR1 is MNHNY and CDR2 SVGAGI (reference sequence). CDR3 sequence: CASSPDRDAGYGYTF. In nucleotides, the CDR3 is TGTGCCAGCAGCCCGGACAGGGATGCAGGCTATGGCTACACCTTC.

The chain is built from TRBV10-2 and TRBJ1-2, with 7 bases fitting TRBD1. The CDR3 runs to 12 residues. J lost 5 bases, V lost 6 bases, and 3 bases had no gene match. Germline V gene data show CDR1 as WSHSY and CDR2 as SAAADI. The CDR3 spells CASRGQRYGYTF. The CDR3 DNA is TGCGCCAGCAGGGGACAGCGATATGGCTACACCTTC.

The chain has TRBV7-6 and TRBJ1-1; possible D gene TRBD1, 5 bases. CDR3 length: 14 residues. Germline CDR1 SGHVS, CDR2 FNYEAQ. V was clipped by 4 bases and J by 5 bases, with 14 bases between them. CDR3 sequence reads: CASSSGGGETEAFF. DNA of the CDR3: TGTGCCAGCAGCTCCGGCGGGGGAGAAACTGAAGCTTTCTTT.

The chain is built from TRBV7-6 and TRBJ2-3; 9 bases match TRBD2. The CDR3 has 14 amino acids. Germline V gene lookup returns CDR1 SGHVS and CDR2 FNYEAQ. V gave up 6 bases and J gave up 4 bases; unmatched junction bases: 5. CDR3 sequence: CASRKTSGADTQYF. Written as DNA, the CDR3 is TGTGCCAGCAGGAAGACTAGCGGTGCAGATACGCAGTATTTT.

The V gene is TRBV14, the J gene TRBJ1-1, with D possibly matching TRBD1 (5 bases). V lost 4 bases, J lost 5 bases, and 11 bases lay in between. Per germline, CDR1 SGHDN and CDR2 FVKESK. CDR3 length: 13 residues. This CDR3 is CASSPQGLTEAFF. The CDR3 coding sequence is TGTGCCAGCAGCCCCCAGGGCCTGACTGAAGCTTTCTTT.

The V gene is TRBV7-2, the J gene TRBJ2-6; D is possibly TRBD2 (6 bases). This CDR3 spans 14 amino acids. Per the germline V gene, CDR1 is SGHTA and CDR2 is FQGNSA. Trimming shortened V by 9 bases and J by 4 bases, and 13 bases separated the two germline ends. CDR3 sequence reads: CASPRDSGANVLTF. The DNA for the CDR3 is TGTGCCAGTCCCCGGGACTCCGGGGCCAACGTCCTGACTTTC.

This chain connects TRBV2 to TRBJ2-7; D possibly corresponds to TRBD1 (5 bases). Germline CDR1 SNHLY, CDR2 FYNNEI. Trimming removed 5 bases from V and 2 bases from J, with 10 bases in between. There are 13 residues in the CDR3. CDR3 loop: CASSWGGTYEQYF. CDR3 DNA sequence: TGTGCCAGCAGTTGGGGCGGAACCTACGAGCAGTACTTC.

The chain couples TRBV10-3 to TRBJ2-7, with 10 bases matching TRBD1. The CDR3 spans 16 residues. Germline V gene sequence: CDR1 ENHRY, CDR2 SYGVKD. The ends lost 7 bases at V and 0 bases at J; junction bases unmatched: 9. The CDR3 coding sequence is TGTGCCATCACAGCCCGGACAGGGGGTAGCTCCTACGAGCAGTACTTC. Translation: CAITARTGGSSYEQYF.